This TCR beta chain was obtained from a study of T cells in Graves' hyperthyroidism and ophthalmopathy. Study-wide results and caveats: Blood also contained most expanded thyroid clonotypes above 0.001.

This clonotype was seen ten or more times. Its cognate antigen is unknown. Trimming left V 4 bases short and J 6 bases short, with 12 bases between. Germline V gives CDR1 SNHLY, CDR2 FYNNEI. The CDR3 consists of 13 residues. Pregnant or lactating patients were excluded, as were those with uncontrolled infection or other autoimmune disease. What was amplified from RNA transcripts were TCR beta CDR3 regions. The primer set for the first-round RT-PCR of the TCR CDR3 was HTBI. In TCRdb, the multiplex PCR reads were re-called with MiXCR into one record per CDR3 protein. The profile shows about 560,000 distinct CDR3 sequences, about 43% of them singletons.

Sequenced material: peripheral blood or thyroid tissue (not recorded which). The origin of this receptor is a woman aged 18-30 years with Graves' hyperthyroidism. V is TRBV2 and J is TRBJ1-2; D remains ambiguous. CDR3 bases: TGTGCCAGCAGTGGGCCTACCACCGATGGCTACACCTTC. Its protein product is CASSGPTTDGYTF. The variable domain in full, with the rest retrieved from reference TRBV2 and TRBJ1-2, is EPEVTQTPSHQVTQMGQEVILRCVPISNHLYFYWYRQILGQKVEFLVSFYNNEISEKSEIFDDQFSVERPDGSNFTLKIRSTKLEDSAMYFCASSGPTTDGYTFGSGTRLTVV.